The present T cell receptor (beta chain) was sequenced within a study of identical twins. Overall study findings and caveats: The models systematically underestimated how much out-of-frame TCR alpha was shared in monozygotic twins. Excess sharing by twins proved weaker in beta out-of-frame sequences.

Turning to this clonotype: What it binds is unknown.

Germline CDR1 is WSHSY and CDR2 is SAAADI. With V trimmed by 8 bases and J by 3 bases, 4 bases remained unmatched. The CDR3 loop spans 16 amino acids. One entry per CDR3 protein results from TCRdb running MiXCR on the 5' RACE reads. The profile shows 550,000 to 700,000 distinct CDR3 sequences, 9.6% of them singletons. The same sample was also used in a study of yellow fever vaccine responses in identical twins. Per that study: Reportedly, the response of twins' T cells to the vaccine seemed partly convergent, partly personalized.

Material for sequencing was PBMCs. The chain carries TRBV10-2 and TRBJ2-2; TRBD2 agrees at 15 bases. The receptor's source is a young woman in good health. The CDR3: CASSGLAGGHTGELFF. In nucleotides, the CDR3 is TGCGCCAGCTCGGGACTAGCGGGGGGACACACCGGGGAGCTGTTTTTT.